The 27 T cell receptor beta chains given below trace back to one sample, sequenced in a study of T cells in localized non-small cell lung cancer. TCRdb's table, derived via immunoSEQ multiplex PCR, lists solely in-frame clones and lacks some. The sample holds fewer than 20,000 clones, 90% to 95% seen once. The sample here was peripheral blood, taken before any cancer treatment. The receptors originated from a woman aged 35 to 69 with stage I lung adenocarcinoma.

This clone turned up a few times. The chain links TRBV19 to TRBJ2-1; 10 bases line up with TRBD2. This CDR3 has 18 amino acids. V dropped 5 bases and J dropped 0; count of bases not matched to a gene: 10. The germline V gene has CDR1 LNHDA and CDR2 SQIVND (reference sequence). The CDR3: CASSVRERGGISYNEQFF. CDR3 DNA sequence: TGTGCCAGTAGTGTCAGGGAGCGGGGGGGAATCTCCTACAATGAGCAGTTCTTC.

The V gene is TRBV12-5, the J gene TRBJ2-7; 7 bases match TRBD1. With 1 base clipped from V and 3 bases from J, the junction kept 6 bases outside the gene matches. Looked up from germline, CDR1 is LGHNT and CDR2 is FRNRAP. This CDR3 spans 15 amino acids. The CDR3 here is CASGLGQGKSYEQYF. The DNA for the CDR3 is TGTGCTAGTGGTTTGGGACAGGGTAAAAGCTACGAGCAGTACTTC.

The rearrangement joins TRBV28 to TRBJ2-7; 10 nucleotides line up with TRBD1. V trimming: 6 bases; J trimming: 6 bases; junction bases outside the gene matches: 11. The CDR3 extends over 15 amino acids. The germline gives CDR1 MDHEN, CDR2 SYDVKM. The CDR3 here is CASRSGTGERSEQYF. The CDR3 nucleotides read TGTGCCAGCAGGTCCGGGACAGGGGAACGAAGCGAGCAGTACTTC.

The gene calls are TRBV5-5 and TRBJ1-4; D not resolved. The CDR3 loop spans 13 amino acids. The germline V and J ends were trimmed by 2 bases and 8 bases, with 10 bases remaining between them. CDR1 SGHKS and CDR2 YYEKEE come from the germline V gene (reference sequence). CDR3 nucleotides: TGTGCCAGCAGCTTTATACTCCGGGAAAAACTGTTTTTT. It encodes CASSFILREKLFF.

This chain joins TRBV10-3 and TRBJ2-5, with D unclear. Between the trimmed V and J ends, which lost 0 bases and 4 bases, there was a span of 6 bases. The germline CDR1 and CDR2 sequences are ENHRY and SYGVKD. The length of the CDR3 is 13 residues. The DNA of the CDR3 is TGTGCCATCAGTGAGTCGGGAAGAGAGACCCAGTACTTC. This encodes CAISESGRETQYF.

The genes are TRBV14 and TRBJ2-1; tentatively, D is TRBD1 (5 bases). Germline values: CDR1 SGHDN, CDR2 FVKESK. This CDR3 has 15 amino acids. Trimming took off 4 bases at V and 7 bases at J, with 17 bases between the two ends. The CDR3, as DNA: TGTGCCAGCAGCCCCCGACAGTCTAGTAGGAATGAGCAGTTCTTC. It is translated as CASSPRQSSRNEQFF.

The chain uses TRBV10-3 and TRBJ1-6; D ambiguous. Germline V gene lookup returns CDR1 ENHRY and CDR2 SYGVKD. Trimming removed 4 bases at V and 7 bases at J, with 14 bases between. The CDR3 is 15 amino acids. The CDR3 sequence is CAISAQAIQNSPLHF. CDR3 sequence (DNA): TGTGCCATCAGTGCCCAGGCGATACAGAATTCACCCCTCCACTTT.

This clone appeared a single time. This chain connects TRBV28 to TRBJ1-5, with TRBD1 identical over 9 bases. Germline CDR1 MDHEN, CDR2 SYDVKM. The CDR3 is 14 amino acids. V lost 3 bases to trimming and J lost 6 bases; unmatched junction nucleotides: 3. CDR3: CASSLDRGSQPQHF. As DNA, the CDR3 is TGTGCCAGCAGTTTGGACAGGGGTAGTCAGCCCCAGCATTTT.

This clone was observed once. This chain uses TRBV9 with TRBJ2-7; no clear D. Between the trimmed V and J ends, which lost 0 bases and 5 bases, there was a span of 9 bases. The CDR3 length is 13 residues. CDR1 SGDLS and CDR2 YYNGEE come from the germline V gene. DNA for the CDR3: TGTGCCAGCAGCGTAGCGGATGGGAACGAGCAGTACTTC. The encoded protein is CASSVADGNEQYF.

This chain joins TRBV6-5 and TRBJ2-5, with D perhaps TRBD2 (5 bases). The CDR3 has 14 amino acids. Germline V CDR1 and CDR2: MNHEY, SVGAGI. The V end lost 5 bases, the J end lost 5 bases, and 15 bases lay between the germline ends. The CDR3 sequence: CASSLDPGGETQYF. The CDR3 DNA is TGTGCCAGCAGTCTGGACCCGGGCGGGGAGACCCAGTACTTC.

The chain carries TRBV6-6 and TRBJ2-7, with a weak D call TRBD2 (5 bases). CDR1 is MNHNY and CDR2 is SVGAGI in the germline V gene (reference sequence). This CDR3 contains 14 residues. Trimming took off 6 bases at V and 6 bases at J, with 18 bases between the two ends. The CDR3 loop is CASRPGGLSREQYF. CDR3 DNA sequence: TGTGCCAGCAGACCGGGCGGGCTGTCTCGCGAGCAGTACTTC.

The genes are TRBV5-1 and TRBJ2-1; unclear D gene. The CDR3 has 11 residues. The germline V gene encodes CDR1 SGHRS and CDR2 YFSETQ. V lost 6 bases and J lost 9, with 10 bases in between. The CDR3 spells CASITQGEQFF. CDR3 nucleotides: TGCGCCAGCATCACGCAAGGTGAGCAGTTCTTC. Looking up the rest from reference TRBV5-1 and TRBJ2-1 gives the full variable domain: KAGVTQTPRYLIKTRGQQVTLSCSPISGHRSVSWYQQTPGQGLQFLFEYFSETQRNKGNFPGRFSGRQFSNSRSEMNVSTLELGDSALYLCASITQGEQFFGPGTRLTVL.

The V gene is TRBV30, the J gene TRBJ1-3; D gene ambiguous. The CDR3 has 13 residues. Germline loops: CDR1 GTSNPN, CDR2 SVGIG (reference sequence). V dropped 0 bases and J dropped 6 bases, with 9 bases sitting between them. In DNA form, the CDR3 reads TGTGCCTGGAGTGTAAACAGTCTAAACACCATATATTTT. This encodes CAWSVNSLNTIYF.

The CDR3: CASSLATSGYNEQFF. For the CDR3, the DNA is TGTGCCAGCAGCTTAGCGACTAGCGGATACAATGAGCAGTTCTTC. V usage is TRBV11-3 and J usage is TRBJ2-1; 9 bases align to TRBD2. CDR1 is SGHNT, CDR2 YENEEA, per germline. The CDR3 covers 15 residues. With 1 base clipped from V and 4 bases from J, the junction kept 2 bases outside the gene matches.

The chain employs TRBV5-5 and TRBJ2-1, with TRBD2 matching 10 bases. Germline assignment: CDR1 SGHKS and CDR2 YYEKEE (reference sequence). The V and J ends lost 4 bases and 4 bases, in that order; junction bases with no gene match: 8. The CDR3 consists of 16 residues. CDR3 amino acids: CASSTGLAVEYNEQFF. The DNA of the CDR3 is TGTGCCAGCAGCACTGGACTAGCGGTAGAATACAATGAGCAGTTCTTC. The full variable domain, rest sourced from reference TRBV5-5 and TRBJ2-1, is DAGVTQSPTHLIKTRGQQVTLRCSPISGHKSVSWYQQVLGQGPQFIFQYYEKEERGRGNFPDRFSARQFPNYSSELNVNALLLGDSALYLCASSTGLAVEYNEQFFGPGTRLTVL.

This rearrangement joins TRBV7-6 to TRBJ2-7; D gene uncertain. From germline, CDR1 is SGHVS and CDR2 FNYEAQ. This CDR3 spans 11 amino acids. Trimming removed 0 bases from V and 5 bases from J, with 2 bases in between. The CDR3 sequence is CASSLANEQYF. The DNA for the CDR3 is TGTGCCAGCAGCTTAGCTAACGAGCAGTACTTC.

The genes are TRBV11-3 and TRBJ2-7, with 7 bases aligning to TRBD1. Germline values: CDR1 SGHNT, CDR2 YENEEA. The CDR3 loop spans 12 amino acids. V shed 6 bases and J 6 bases; nucleotides not matched to a gene: 5. This CDR3 reads CASRKQGCEQYF. CDR3 nucleotides: TGTGCCAGCAGAAAACAGGGGTGCGAGCAGTACTTC.

This rearrangement joins TRBV28 to TRBJ2-5; D gene unclear. The germline V and J ends were trimmed by 6 bases and 3 bases, with 8 bases remaining between them. This CDR3 has 12 residues. The germline gives CDR1 MDHEN, CDR2 SYDVKM. In DNA form, the CDR3 reads TGTGCCAGCAGCCAATATAAAGAGACCCAGTACTTC. Translation gives CASSQYKETQYF.

V usage is TRBV6-1 and J usage is TRBJ2-7; 7 nucleotides agree with TRBD1. The CDR3 sequence is 15 residues long. V was pared by 5 bases and J by 1 base, with 8 bases of the junction left unmatched. Germline V gene sequence: CDR1 MNHNS, CDR2 SASEGT. This CDR3 reads CASSLRQGMSYEQYF. CDR3 nucleotide sequence: TGTGCCAGCAGTTTGCGACAGGGAATGTCCTACGAGCAGTACTTC.

V gene TRBV6-6 combines with J gene TRBJ1-1, with D possibly matching TRBD1 (5 bases). This CDR3 has 15 residues. V was cut by 6 bases and J by 1 base, with 15 bases left in between. CDR1 and CDR2 (germline): MNHNY, SVGAGI (reference sequence). The CDR3 region is CASSRDPTGNTEAFF. The DNA for the CDR3 is TGTGCCAGCAGCCGGGACCCGACGGGGAACACTGAAGCTTTCTTT.

V gene TRBV13 combines with J gene TRBJ1-2; no clear D gene. V lost 6 bases, J lost 5 bases, and 13 bases lay in between. This CDR3 comprises 13 residues. Germline V lookup: CDR1 PRHDT, CDR2 FYEKMQ (reference sequence). Here the CDR3 DNA reads TGTGCCAGCAGTCGCCCCGAAGAGTATGGCTACACCTTC. Protein product: CASSRPEEYGYTF. The full variable domain, in which reference TRBV13 and TRBJ1-2 provide the parts outside the CDR3, is AAGVIQSPRHLIKEKRETATLKCYPIPRHDTVYWYQQGPGQDPQFLISFYEKMQSDKGSIPDRFSAQQFSDYHSELNMSSLELGDSALYFCASSRPEEYGYTFGSGTRLTVV.

This clone was counted a few times. The J gene is TRBJ2-7, the V gene TRBV28; D may be TRBD2 (6 bases). Germline CDR1 and CDR2: MDHEN and SYDVKM. The V end was cut by 3 bases, the J end by 5 bases, with 11 bases between. The CDR3 has 13 residues. The CDR3 loop is CASSLAGTHEQYF. CDR3 DNA sequence: TGTGCCAGCAGTTTGGCGGGGACCCACGAGCAGTACTTC.

V usage is TRBV4-1 and J usage is TRBJ2-7, with 7 bases matching TRBD1. The CDR3 covers 14 residues. V lost 0 bases and J lost 3; bases outside the gene matches: 2. Germline V lookup: CDR1 MGHRA, CDR2 YSYEKL. Here the CDR3 reads CASSQEDRSYEQYF. In DNA, the CDR3 is TGCGCCAGCAGCCAAGAGGACAGGAGCTACGAGCAGTACTTC.

The chain has TRBV9 and TRBJ1-5, with 9 bases that match TRBD1. This CDR3 has 15 amino acids. The germline gives CDR1 SGDLS, CDR2 YYNGEE. Unmatched junction bases numbered 8, after V lost 7 bases and J lost 3 bases. In nucleotides, the CDR3 is TGTGCCAGCGGGGGTGGGACAGGGCTCAATCAGCCCCAGCATTTT. Protein product: CASGGGTGLNQPQHF.

The chain recombines TRBV7-2 with TRBJ2-6; no definite D call. This CDR3 contains 18 residues. Per germline, CDR1 SGHTA and CDR2 FQGNSA. V was cut by 5 bases and J by 14 bases, with 31 bases left in between. This CDR3 is CASSRHTRDEKSGQLLTF. Here the CDR3 DNA reads TGTGCCAGCAGCAGGCACACCAGAGACGAAAAGTCGGGCCAACTCCTGACTTTC.

The V gene is TRBV4-1, the J gene TRBJ1-6; TRBD1 matches 7 bases. This CDR3 region has 15 residues. V gave up 0 bases and J gave up 12 bases; unmatched junction bases: 8. Germline CDR1 is MGHRA and CDR2 is YSYEKL. The CDR3, as DNA: TGCGCCAGCAGCCAAGAGTGGACAGGAGAAGGACCCCTCCACTTT. It codes for CASSQEWTGEGPLHF.

The rearrangement joins TRBV6-1 to TRBJ1-5; D gene unclear. The V gene lost 4 bases and the J gene lost 3 bases, with 4 bases spanning the gap. The germline V gene has CDR1 MNHNS and CDR2 SASEGT. This CDR3 region has 12 residues. The CDR3 region has the DNA TGTGCCAGCAGTGCTTCCAATCAGCCCCAGCATTTT. Its protein is CASSASNQPQHF.